This entry describes one TCR beta chain. A second PCR of about 7 to 12 cycles used a sample-barcoded 5' primer and a J-beta primer mix. TCRdb itself ran the 5' RACE reads through MiXCR, one entry per CDR3 protein. The sample lists over 1,500,000 distinct CDR3 sequences; about 39% were seen once. CDR3 length equals 19 residues. Germline CDR1 is SGDLS and CDR2 is YYNGEE. With 3 bases clipped from V and 5 bases from J, the junction kept 17 bases outside the gene matches. These data originate in a study of blood T cells in healthy people across ages. A minimum of 6 micrograms of total RNA was extracted per sample.

Sequencing used blood. V usage is TRBV9 and J usage is TRBJ1-6; 7 bases fit TRBD1. The TCR originated in a human donor in good health. The CDR3 region has the DNA TGTGCCAGCAGCGGCGACGGAGGATGGGGGGACAGCAATAATTCACCCCTCCACTTT. It specifies CASSGDGGWGDSNNSPLHF.